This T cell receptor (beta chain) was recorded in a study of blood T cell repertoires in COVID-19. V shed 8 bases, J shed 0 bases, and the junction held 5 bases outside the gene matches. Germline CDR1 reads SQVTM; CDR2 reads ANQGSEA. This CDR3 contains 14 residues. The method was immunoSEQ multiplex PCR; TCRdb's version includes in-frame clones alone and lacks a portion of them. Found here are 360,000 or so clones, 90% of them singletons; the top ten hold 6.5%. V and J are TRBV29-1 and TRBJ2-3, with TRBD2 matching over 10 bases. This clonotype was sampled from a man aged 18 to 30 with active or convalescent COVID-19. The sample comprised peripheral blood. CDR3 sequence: CSIQRGGSTDTQYF. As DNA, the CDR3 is TGCAGCATACAGCGGGGGGGAAGCACAGATACGCAGTATTTT.